This T cell receptor (beta chain) was retrieved from a study of CD8 T cells in ankylosing spondylitis listed by TCRdb under 2017. In terms of the full investigation: The study set out to find disease-linked TCR variants by profiling T cell receptor beta repertoires in ankylosing spondylitis patients and healthy donors. The whole study cohort included 85 to 120 healthy donors and about two dozen ankylosing spondylitis patients. Peripheral blood samples were taken, and synovial fluid was additionally collected from ankylosing spondylitis patients.

Measured from the cysteine to the phenylalanine, the CDR3 is 16 residues long. The DNA shown is the 48-base CDR3, in frame from base 1. V is cut by 0 bases and J by 2 bases, and the space between the germline ends is 11 bases. The germline V gene supplies CDR1 ENHRY and CDR2 SYGVKD. Summary of the overall study and its limitations: Blood from ankylosing spondylitis patients appeared to be characterized by a TCR beta motif made up of about 8 highly homologous amino acid variants. The disease-linked clones showed a CD8+ phenotype and occurred at relatively low frequencies in peripheral blood. Significant enrichment of the disease-linked clones was reported in matched synovial fluid samples from ankylosing spondylitis patients. Some of the motif variants had been reported before in the synovial fluid and blood of reactive arthritis patients, a finding that suggests common disease-initiation mechanisms.

For sequencing, an Illumina HiSeq 2500 was employed. TCR beta libraries were prepared by quantitative 5'-RACE with molecular barcodes. Per the authors' processing: A new computational method, built on a probabilistic model of VDJ rearrangement, was used to identify disease-linked TCR variants. TCRdb reprocessing: public reads trimmed at Q25 with fastp, clones called with MiXCR, in-frame beta chains kept. Every distinct CDR3 protein forms one entry, paired with its most common genes and DNA. TCRdb assigned the V and J calls; the authors' analysis was not used. Within this sample are around 250,000 distinct CDR3 sequences, with 15% to 20% of them counted one time only. The top ten hold under 40% of the sample. This clonotype was recorded many times. What this receptor recognizes is not known. No per-base quality is available; no much larger clone lies one base away.

The receptor comes from a male donor with ankylosing spondylitis or in good health (not recorded which). Source material: blood, either unsorted or a sorted T cell fraction (not recorded which). The rearrangement combines TRBV10-3 with TRBJ2-4; the D gene may be TRBD1 or TRBD2, since each aligns over 5 bases. The nucleotides are TGTGCCATCAGTGAGTCCCGGGACCCACCCAAAAACATTCAGTACTTC. This gives the protein CAISESRDPPKNIQYF.